A selection of T cell receptor beta chains follows, all from one sample in a study of blood T cell repertoires in COVID-19. Data came from immunoSEQ multiplex PCR; TCRdb stores just in-frame clones and leaves some out. Of about 120,000 clones in the sample, about four fifths were seen once. The sequenced sample consisted of PBMCs or T cells enriched from blood (not recorded which). The receptors were gathered from a woman in her thirties who had recovered from COVID-19. CDR3s include the opening cysteine and the closing phenylalanine or tryptophan. A D gene is named only where the DNA matches it firmly. Only part of the rows carry a size: once, few, many, or a class if the clone is expanded.

v_gene	abundance	d_gene	j_gene	CDR3nt	CDR3aa
TRBV4-1	-	-	TRBJ1-2	TGCGCCAGCAGCCAAGGGGCGCCTCCAGGGAAAAGCTATGGCTACACCTTC	CASSQGAPPGKSYGYTF
TRBV30	-	TRBD1	TRBJ2-3	TGTGCCTGGAGTCGACAGGGGCTAGGCACAGATACGCAGTATTTT	CAWSRQGLGTDTQYF
TRBV12-3/TRBV12-4	-	-	TRBJ1-5	TGTGCCAGCAGTAGACAGCCGAATCAGCCCCAGCATTTT	CASSRQPNQPQHF
TRBV11-3	-	TRBD2	TRBJ2-1	TGTGCCAGCAGCTTACGGGGACTAGCGGGAGACAATGAGCAGTTCTTC	CASSLRGLAGDNEQFF
TRBV3-1/TRBV3-2	once	TRBD2	TRBJ2-7	TGTGCCAGCAGCCTCCTAAGCGGGAGGGCCTACGAGCAGTACTTC	CASSLLSGRAYEQYF
TRBV7-2	-	-	TRBJ2-1	TGTGTCAGCAGCTTAGACTCTTGGTCCTACAATGAGCAGTTCTTC	CVSSLDSWSYNEQFF
TRBV28	-	-	TRBJ1-2	TGTGCCAGCACACAGGGACATCGGGTGAGAGGCTACACCTTC	CASTQGHRVRGYTF
TRBV7-2	-	-	TRBJ2-7	TGTGCCAGCAGCCCCGTGGACATGGACCTCTACGAGCAGTACTTC	CASSPVDMDLYEQYF
TRBV29-1	-	TRBD1	TRBJ2-1	TGCAGCATGGGACAGCTGAATGAGCAGTTCTTC	CSMGQLNEQFF
TRBV5-1	once	-	TRBJ1-4	TGCGCCAGCAGACTGAACGGGGGGGTCGCTAATGAAAAACTGTTTTTT	CASRLNGGVANEKLFF
TRBV5-4	-	TRBD2	TRBJ2-7	TGTGCCAGCAGTTACTTACTAGCGGCCTCCTACGAGCAGTACTTC	CASSYLLAASYEQYF
TRBV7-3	-	-	TRBJ1-2	TGTGCCAGCAGCCCTGAAGGGGGATATGGCTACACCTTC	CASSPEGGYGYTF
TRBV4-1	-	TRBD2	TRBJ2-1	TGCGCCAGCAGCCAAAGCGGGAGCTCCTACAATGAGCAGTTCTTC	CASSQSGSSYNEQFF
TRBV4-1	-	TRBD1	TRBJ2-2	TGCGCCAGCAGCGTTATAGGGGGCTCCGGGGAGCTGTTTTTT	CASSVIGGSGELFF
TRBV12-3/TRBV12-4	-	-	TRBJ1-3	TGTGCCAGCAAGGGGGGGACTGGAAACACCATATATTTT	CASKGGTGNTIYF
TRBV4-3	-	-	TRBJ2-1	TGCGCCAGCAGCTCTAGCGAGAGCTCCTACAATGAGCAGTTCTTC	CASSSSESSYNEQFF
TRBV28	-	TRBD1	TRBJ1-2	TGTGCCAGCAGCCCGGCGGACAGGGCGGTGCCCTATGGCTACACCTTC	CASSPADRAVPYGYTF
TRBV30	-	TRBD1	TRBJ1-2	TGTGCCTGGAGTGATCCCGGACAGGTGGCGGACTATGGCTACACCTTC	CAWSDPGQVADYGYTF
TRBV7-3	-	TRBD2	TRBJ2-1	TGTGCCAGCAGCGACATCCCCGTAGCGGGAGAGGGAAACAATGAGCAGTTCTTC	CASSDIPVAGEGNNEQFF
TRBV28	-	-	TRBJ1-2	TGTGCCAACGGGGACATTTTATATGGCTACACCTTC	CANGDILYGYTF
TRBV7-8	-	-	TRBJ2-3	TGTGCCAGCAGCACTATTACAGGGACCCAATATAGCACAGATACGCAGTATTTT	CASSTITGTQYSTDTQYF
TRBV18	-	-	TRBJ2-5	TGTGCCAGCTCACCACCCCGGGGAGTAGTAGAGACCCAGTACTTC	CASSPPRGVVETQYF
TRBV7-2	-	-	TRBJ2-7	TGTGCCAGCAGCTTAAAACAGGGTCCCTACGAGCAGTACTTC	CASSLKQGPYEQYF
TRBV7-8	-	-	TRBJ1-2	TGTGCCAGCAGCCCCGGGGTCTATGGCTACACCTTC	CASSPGVYGYTF
TRBV28	-	TRBD1	TRBJ2-7	TGTGCCAGCAGCCCCCTCGGACAGGCTTACGAGCAGTACTTC	CASSPLGQAYEQYF
TRBV29-1	-	TRBD2	TRBJ2-7	TGCAGCGTTTTCGCGGGAGGGAGGGAGCAGTACTTC	CSVFAGGREQYF